A single sample gave rise to the 15 T cell receptor beta chains below, sequenced in a study of B cell selection in AIRE deficiency. Conventional CD4 T cells were sorted as CD4+CD127+ cells. Libraries were prepared by immunoSEQ multiplex PCR; TCRdb keeps only in-frame clonotypes and omits some of them. Seen here are roughly 25,000 clones, about 96% observed once, and the top ten hold approximately 0.21%. The specimen sequenced was CD4+CD127+ conventional T cells sorted from PBMCs. These receptors originate from a human donor in good health.

CDR3 nucleotides: TGTGCCAGCAGCTTAAGTGGGGGGAAGTACGAGCAGTACTTC. It is translated as CASSLSGGKYEQYF. This chain uses TRBV7-8 with TRBJ2-7; the D gene is possibly TRBD2 (6 bases). The germline gives CDR1 SGHVS, CDR2 FQNEAQ. The V and J ends lost 2 bases and 4 bases respectively, with 12 bases between them. CDR3 size: 14 residues. The complete variable domain, with remaining parts taken from reference TRBV7-8 and TRBJ2-7, reads GAGVSQSPRYKVAKRGQDVALRCDPISGHVSLFWYQQALGQGPEFLTYFQNEAQLDKSGLPSDRFFAERPEGSVSTLKIQRTQQEDSAVYLCASSLSGGKYEQYFGPGTRLTVT.

The genes are TRBV11-3 and TRBJ2-5, with D possibly called TRBD1 or TRBD2 (5 bases each). Germline V gives CDR1 SGHNT, CDR2 YENEEA. The CDR3 extends over 13 amino acids. Between the trimmed V and J ends, which lost 5 bases and 2 bases, there was a span of 9 bases. CDR3 in DNA: TGTGCCAGCAGCCGAGGGGCACAAGAGACCCAGTACTTC. Encoded protein: CASSRGAQETQYF.

About this clone: At one boundary the junction diverges from the germline segment, which might be a read error. The chain has TRBV2 and TRBJ2-2; 11 nucleotides align to TRBD2. Germline-derived CDR1 and CDR2 are SNHLY and FYNNEI. The CDR3 consists of 16 residues. This chain's CDR3 is CASRGTSGREHRGAVF. The DNA of the CDR3 is TGTGCCAGCAGGGGGACTAGCGGTCGCGAACACCGGGGAGCTGTTTTT.

The chain is built from TRBV6-6 and TRBJ2-7; tentatively, D is TRBD1 (5 bases). The CDR3 is 11 amino acids. Trimming left V 7 bases short and J 11 bases short, with 15 bases between. Germline V lookup: CDR1 MNHNY, CDR2 SVGAGI (reference sequence). The CDR3 loop is CASIGAGSEYF. Written as DNA, the CDR3 is TGTGCCAGCATAGGGGCAGGGTCCGAGTACTTC.

This sequence joins TRBV15 and TRBJ2-1; D is unresolved. V shed 3 bases and J shed 4 bases, with 7 bases lying between them. Germline V CDR1 and CDR2: LNHNV, YYDKDF (reference sequence). This CDR3 has 13 residues. The CDR3 DNA sequence: TGTGCCACCAGCAGCGACGCGTACAATGAGCAGTTCTTC. Protein product: CATSSDAYNEQFF.

This clone was detected only a few times. The gene calls are TRBV15 and TRBJ2-7; 8 bases match TRBD2. The CDR3 length is 14 residues. The V gene's germline CDR1 is LNHNV and CDR2 YYDKDF (reference sequence). Trimming at V came to 1 base and at J to 5 bases, leaving 4 bases not matched to a gene. CDR3 in amino acids: CATSRASGSDEQYF. Written as DNA, the CDR3 is TGTGCCACCAGCAGAGCGAGCGGGAGCGACGAGCAGTACTTC.

CDR3 sequence: CASSLTGVSSYNEQFF. Written as DNA, the CDR3 is TGCGCCAGCAGCTTGACGGGGGTAAGCTCCTACAATGAGCAGTTCTTC. The chain combines TRBV5-1 with TRBJ2-1; weak D call: TRBD2 (6 bases). The CDR3 spans 16 residues. In germline, CDR1 is SGHRS, CDR2 YFSETQ. V lost 1 base to trimming and J lost 0 bases, with 11 bases between them. The variable domain in full, with the rest retrieved from reference TRBV5-1 and TRBJ2-1, is KAGVTQTPRYLIKTRGQQVTLSCSPISGHRSVSWYQQTPGQGLQFLFEYFSETQRNKGNFPGRFSGRQFSNSRSEMNVSTLELGDSALYLCASSLTGVSSYNEQFFGPGTRLTVL.

The chain has TRBV28 and TRBJ1-2; D is unclear. There are 13 residues in the CDR3. Germline CDR1 reads MDHEN; CDR2 reads SYDVKM. V lost 6 bases and J 0 bases, leaving 8 bases between the germline ends. The CDR3 is CASRQDPNYGYTF. In nucleotides, the CDR3 is TGTGCCAGCAGGCAGGACCCTAACTATGGCTACACCTTC.

This clone was picked up one time. V usage is TRBV5-1 and J usage is TRBJ1-1; D remains unclear. Germline V CDR1 and CDR2: SGHRS, YFSETQ. The CDR3 has 13 amino acids. Between the trimmed V and J ends, which lost 1 base and 5 bases, there was a span of 9 bases. This CDR3 reads CASSLMDRTEAFF. The CDR3 nucleotides read TGCGCCAGCAGCTTGATGGATAGGACTGAAGCTTTCTTT.

The chain carries TRBV9 and TRBJ2-7; TRBD2 agrees at 9 bases. The ends lost 0 bases at V and 6 bases at J; junction bases unmatched: 7. The CDR3 is 15 residues long. The germline CDR1 and CDR2 sequences are SGDLS and YYNGEE. The CDR3 DNA follows: TGTGCCAGCAGCGTAGTTGCGGGAGGGGCAGGCGAGCAGTACTTC. Protein product: CASSVVAGGAGEQYF.

The chain joins TRBV6-5 to TRBJ1-4; D is perhaps TRBD1 (6 bases). Germline lookup yields CDR1 MNHEY and CDR2 SVGAGI. The CDR3 is made up of 10 amino acids. V dropped 4 bases and J dropped 17 bases, with 11 bases sitting between them. CDR3 residues: CASSSVRGFF. Here the CDR3 DNA reads TGTGCCAGCAGTTCCGTCAGGGGTTTTTTT.

The genes are TRBV18 and TRBJ2-7; either TRBD1 or TRBD2 may fit D (5 bases each). Germline lookup yields CDR1 KGHSH and CDR2 LQKENI. This CDR3 spans 14 amino acids. Trimming stripped 2 bases from V and 7 bases from J, with 15 bases between. CDR3: CASSPTGPPREQYF. CDR3 coding DNA: TGTGCCAGCTCACCAACGGGGCCCCCTAGAGAGCAGTACTTC.

The chain couples TRBV10-3 to TRBJ2-2; 7 bases align to TRBD1. Germline CDR1 ENHRY, CDR2 SYGVKD. This CDR3 is 14 amino acids long. Germline trimming cut 10 bases from V and 6 bases from J; bases unmatched to any gene: 11. The CDR3 reads CATLRDSLPGELFF. The DNA of the CDR3 is TGTGCCACACTACGGGACAGTCTACCCGGGGAGCTGTTTTTT.

The V and J genes are TRBV5-1 and TRBJ2-7; possibly TRBD2 for D (6 bases). The CDR3 runs to 12 residues. Trimming took off 4 bases at V and 7 bases at J, with 12 bases between the two ends. Germline V CDR1 and CDR2: SGHRS, YFSETQ. CDR3 nucleotide sequence: TGCGCCAGCAGCCGGGTGGGGGGAGAGCAGTACTTC. Its translation is CASSRVGGEQYF.

The chain has TRBV7-2 and TRBJ2-7; 10 positions agree with TRBD1. Trimming removed 7 bases from V and 2 bases from J; junction bases left unmatched: 5. The CDR3 is made up of 14 amino acids. In germline, CDR1 is SGHTA, CDR2 FQGNSA. CDR3 in amino acids: CASTRQGAAYEQYF. The CDR3 nucleotides are TGTGCCAGCACCCGACAGGGGGCGGCCTACGAGCAGTACTTC.